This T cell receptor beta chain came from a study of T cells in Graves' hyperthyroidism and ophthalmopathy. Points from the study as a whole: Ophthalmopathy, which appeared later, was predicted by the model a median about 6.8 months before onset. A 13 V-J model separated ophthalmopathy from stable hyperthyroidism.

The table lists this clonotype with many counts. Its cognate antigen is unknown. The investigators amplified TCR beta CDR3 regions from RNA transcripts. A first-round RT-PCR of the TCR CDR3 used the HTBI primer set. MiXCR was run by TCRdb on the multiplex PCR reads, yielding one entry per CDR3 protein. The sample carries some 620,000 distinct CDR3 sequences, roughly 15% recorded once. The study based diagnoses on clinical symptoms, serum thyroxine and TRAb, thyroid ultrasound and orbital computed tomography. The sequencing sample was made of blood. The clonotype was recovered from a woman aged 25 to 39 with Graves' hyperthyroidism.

The CDR3: CASKGSGVSYNEQFF. DNA of the CDR3: TGTGCCAGCAAGGGGTCGGGGGTCTCCTACAATGAGCAGTTCTTC. The chain has TRBV28 and TRBJ2-1; possibly TRBD2 for D (6 bases). The CDR3 spans 15 residues. Trimming pared 7 bases from V and 0 bases from J, leaving 13 bases between. Germline loops: CDR1 MDHEN, CDR2 SYDVKM. The complete variable domain, with remaining parts taken from reference TRBV28 and TRBJ2-1, reads DVKVTQSSRYLVKRTGEKVFLECVQDMDHENMFWYRQDPGLGLRLIYFSYDVKMKEKGDIPEGYSVSREKKERFSLILESASTNQTSMYLCASKGSGVSYNEQFFGPGTRLTVL.